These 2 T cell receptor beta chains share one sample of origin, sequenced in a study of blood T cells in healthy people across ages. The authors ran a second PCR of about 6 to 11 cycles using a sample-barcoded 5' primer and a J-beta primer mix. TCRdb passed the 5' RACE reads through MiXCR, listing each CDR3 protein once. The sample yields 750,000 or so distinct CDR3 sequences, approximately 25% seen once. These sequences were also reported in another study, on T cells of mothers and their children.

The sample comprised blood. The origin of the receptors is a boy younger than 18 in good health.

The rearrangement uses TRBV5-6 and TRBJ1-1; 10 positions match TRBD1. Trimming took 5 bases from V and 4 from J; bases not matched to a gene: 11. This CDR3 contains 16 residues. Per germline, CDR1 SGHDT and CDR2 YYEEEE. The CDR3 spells CASSFAVGQGSTEAFF. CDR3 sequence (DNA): TGTGCCAGCAGTTTTGCCGTGGGACAGGGGAGCACTGAAGCTTTCTTT.

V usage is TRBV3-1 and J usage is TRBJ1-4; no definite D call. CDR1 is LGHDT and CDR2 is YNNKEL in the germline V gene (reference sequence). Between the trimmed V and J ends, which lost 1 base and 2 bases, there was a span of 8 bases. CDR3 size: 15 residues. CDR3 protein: CASSQGVLTNEKLFF. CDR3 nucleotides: TGTGCCAGCAGCCAAGGAGTCCTCACTAATGAAAAACTGTTTTTT.